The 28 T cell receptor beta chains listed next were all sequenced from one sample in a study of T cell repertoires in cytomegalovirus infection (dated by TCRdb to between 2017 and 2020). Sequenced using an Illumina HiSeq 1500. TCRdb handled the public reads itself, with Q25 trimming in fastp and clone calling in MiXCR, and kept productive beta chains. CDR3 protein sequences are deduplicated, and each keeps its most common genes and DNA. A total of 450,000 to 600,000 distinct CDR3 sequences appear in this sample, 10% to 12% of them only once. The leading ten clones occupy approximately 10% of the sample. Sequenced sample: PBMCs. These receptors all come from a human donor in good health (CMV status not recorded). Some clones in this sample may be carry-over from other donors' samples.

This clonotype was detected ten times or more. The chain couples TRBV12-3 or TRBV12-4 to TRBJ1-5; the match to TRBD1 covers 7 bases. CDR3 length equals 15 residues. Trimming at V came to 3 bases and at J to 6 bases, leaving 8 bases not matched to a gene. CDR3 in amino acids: CASSLGDRLTQPQHF. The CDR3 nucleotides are TGTGCCAGCAGTTTGGGGGACAGACTTACTCAGCCCCAGCATTTT.

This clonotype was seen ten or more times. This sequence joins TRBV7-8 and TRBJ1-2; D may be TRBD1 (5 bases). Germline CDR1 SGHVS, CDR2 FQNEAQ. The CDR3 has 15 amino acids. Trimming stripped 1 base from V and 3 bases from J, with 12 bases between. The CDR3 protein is CASSLESGGYYGYTF. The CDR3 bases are TGTGCCAGCAGCTTAGAGTCCGGGGGGTACTATGGCTACACCTTC.

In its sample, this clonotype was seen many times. This CDR3 reads CASSLGFSYNEQFF. DNA for the CDR3: TGTGCCAGCAGTCTGGGCTTCTCCTACAATGAGCAGTTCTTC. The J gene is TRBJ2-1, the V gene TRBV6-5; D is undetermined. This CDR3 is 14 amino acids long. The germline CDR1 and CDR2 sequences are MNHEY and SVGAGI. V was trimmed by 5 bases and J by 0 bases, leaving 8 bases between them.

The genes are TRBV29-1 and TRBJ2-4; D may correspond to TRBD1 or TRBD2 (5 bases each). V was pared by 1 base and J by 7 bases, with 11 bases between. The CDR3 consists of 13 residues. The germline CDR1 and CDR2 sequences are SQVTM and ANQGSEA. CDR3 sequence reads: CSVEARGDNIQYF. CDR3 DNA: TGCAGCGTTGAAGCCCGAGGGGACAACATTCAGTACTTC.

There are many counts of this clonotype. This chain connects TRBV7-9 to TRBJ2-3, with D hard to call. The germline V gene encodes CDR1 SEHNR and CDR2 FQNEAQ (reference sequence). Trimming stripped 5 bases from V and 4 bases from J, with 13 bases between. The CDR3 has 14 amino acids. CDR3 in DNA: TGTGCCAGCAGCCCCCGACCGGTGCCAGATACGCAGTATTTT. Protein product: CASSPRPVPDTQYF.

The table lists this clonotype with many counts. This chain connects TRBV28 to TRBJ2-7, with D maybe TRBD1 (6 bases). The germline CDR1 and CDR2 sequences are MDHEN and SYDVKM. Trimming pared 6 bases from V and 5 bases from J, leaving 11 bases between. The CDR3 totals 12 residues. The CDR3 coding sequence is TGTGCCAGCAGCATCTCAGGGGACGAGCAGTACTTC. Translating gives CASSISGDEQYF.

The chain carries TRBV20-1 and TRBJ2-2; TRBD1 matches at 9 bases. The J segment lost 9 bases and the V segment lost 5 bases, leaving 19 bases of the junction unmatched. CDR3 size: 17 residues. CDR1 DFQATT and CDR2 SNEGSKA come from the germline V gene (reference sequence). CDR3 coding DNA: TGCAGTGCTCCACATCGAGTCGGGACAGGGTTGACCAGGGAGCTGTTTTTT. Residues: CSAPHRVGTGLTRELFF.

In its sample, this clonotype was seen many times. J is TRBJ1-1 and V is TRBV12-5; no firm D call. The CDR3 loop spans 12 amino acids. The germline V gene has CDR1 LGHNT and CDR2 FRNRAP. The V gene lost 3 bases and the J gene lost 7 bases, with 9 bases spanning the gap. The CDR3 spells CASGLDLGEAFF. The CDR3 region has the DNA TGTGCTAGTGGTTTAGATTTGGGTGAAGCTTTCTTT.

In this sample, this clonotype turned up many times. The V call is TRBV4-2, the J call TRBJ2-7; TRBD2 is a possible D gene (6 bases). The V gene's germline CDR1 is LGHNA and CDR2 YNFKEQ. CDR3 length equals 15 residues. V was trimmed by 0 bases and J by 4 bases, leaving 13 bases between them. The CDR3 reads CASSQETSGDYEQYF. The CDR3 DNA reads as TGTGCCAGCAGCCAAGAGACTAGTGGAGATTACGAGCAGTACTTC.

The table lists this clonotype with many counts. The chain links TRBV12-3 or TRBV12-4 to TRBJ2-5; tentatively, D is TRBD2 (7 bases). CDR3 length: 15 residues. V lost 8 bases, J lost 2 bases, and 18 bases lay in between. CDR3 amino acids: CASSFRGALQETQYF. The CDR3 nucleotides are TGTGCCAGCTCTTTTCGGGGGGCCCTTCAAGAGACCCAGTACTTC.

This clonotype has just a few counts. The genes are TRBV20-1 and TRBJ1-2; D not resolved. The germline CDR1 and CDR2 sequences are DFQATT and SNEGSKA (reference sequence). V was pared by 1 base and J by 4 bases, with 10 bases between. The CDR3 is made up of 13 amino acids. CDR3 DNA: TGCAGTGCTAGAGCTTCTAACTCCTATGGCTACACCTTC. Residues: CSARASNSYGYTF.

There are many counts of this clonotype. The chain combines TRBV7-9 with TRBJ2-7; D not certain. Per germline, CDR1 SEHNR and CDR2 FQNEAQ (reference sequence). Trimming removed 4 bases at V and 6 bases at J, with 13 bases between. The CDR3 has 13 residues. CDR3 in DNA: TGTGCCAGCAGCTCCCCGCGTATGGGCGAGCAGTACTTC. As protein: CASSSPRMGEQYF.

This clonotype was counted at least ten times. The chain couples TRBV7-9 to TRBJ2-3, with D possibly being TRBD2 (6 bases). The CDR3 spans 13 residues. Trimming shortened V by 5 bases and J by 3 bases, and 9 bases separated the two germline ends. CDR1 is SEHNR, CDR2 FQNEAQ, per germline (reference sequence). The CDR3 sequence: CASSPAGTDTQYF. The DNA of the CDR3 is TGTGCCAGCAGCCCGGCGGGGACAGATACGCAGTATTTT.

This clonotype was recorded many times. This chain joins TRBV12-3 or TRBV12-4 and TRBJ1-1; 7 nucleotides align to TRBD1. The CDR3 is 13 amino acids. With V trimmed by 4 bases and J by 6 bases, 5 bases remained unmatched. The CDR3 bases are TGTGCCAGCAGTTCCGACAGGGTTGCTGAAGCTTTCTTT. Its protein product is CASSSDRVAEAFF.

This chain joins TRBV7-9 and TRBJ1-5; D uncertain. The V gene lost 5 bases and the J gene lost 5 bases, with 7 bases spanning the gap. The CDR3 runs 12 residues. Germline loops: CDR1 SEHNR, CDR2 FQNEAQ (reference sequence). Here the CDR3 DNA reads TGTGCCAGCAGCCCCTATGATCAGCCCCAGCATTTT. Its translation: CASSPYDQPQHF.

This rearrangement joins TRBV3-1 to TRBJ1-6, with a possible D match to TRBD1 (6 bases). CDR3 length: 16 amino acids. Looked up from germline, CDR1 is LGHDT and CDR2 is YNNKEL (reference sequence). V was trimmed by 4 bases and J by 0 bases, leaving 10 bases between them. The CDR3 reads CASSRTASSYNSPLHF. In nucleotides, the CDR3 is TGTGCCAGCAGCCGGACAGCAAGCTCCTATAATTCACCCCTCCACTTT. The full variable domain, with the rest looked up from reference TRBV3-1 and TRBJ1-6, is DTAVSQTPKYLVTQMGNDKSIKCEQNLGHDTMYWYKQDSKKFLKIMFSYNNKELIINETVPNRFSPKSPDKAHLNLHINSLELGDSAVYFCASSRTASSYNSPLHFGNGTRLTVT.

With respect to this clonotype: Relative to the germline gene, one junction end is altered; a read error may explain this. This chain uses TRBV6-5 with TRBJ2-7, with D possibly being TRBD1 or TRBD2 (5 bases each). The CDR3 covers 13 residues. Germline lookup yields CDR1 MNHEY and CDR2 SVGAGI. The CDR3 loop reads CPSSPGTPYEQYF. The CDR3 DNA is TGTCCCAGCAGTCCCGGGACCCCCTACGAGCAGTACTTC.

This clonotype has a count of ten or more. As DNA, the CDR3 is TGTGCCAGCAGTTTAGCAGGATACTCTGGAAACACCATATATTTT. As protein: CASSLAGYSGNTIYF. The V gene is TRBV27, the J gene TRBJ1-3; D not certain. Between the trimmed V and J ends, which lost 2 bases and 0 bases, there was a span of 8 bases. In germline, CDR1 is MNHEY, CDR2 SMNVEV (reference sequence). The CDR3 totals 15 residues.

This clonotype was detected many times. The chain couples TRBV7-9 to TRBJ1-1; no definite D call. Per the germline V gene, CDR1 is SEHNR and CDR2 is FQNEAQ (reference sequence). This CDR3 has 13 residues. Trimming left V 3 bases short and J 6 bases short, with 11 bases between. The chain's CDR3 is CASSFGDVPEAFF. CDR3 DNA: TGTGCCAGCAGCTTTGGCGACGTCCCTGAAGCTTTCTTT.

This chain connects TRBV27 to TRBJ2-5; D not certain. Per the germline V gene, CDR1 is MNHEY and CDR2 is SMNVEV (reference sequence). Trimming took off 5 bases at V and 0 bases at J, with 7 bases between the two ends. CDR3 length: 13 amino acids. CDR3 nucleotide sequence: TGTGCCAGCAGTCGCCTGTACCAAGAGACCCAGTACTTC. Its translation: CASSRLYQETQYF.

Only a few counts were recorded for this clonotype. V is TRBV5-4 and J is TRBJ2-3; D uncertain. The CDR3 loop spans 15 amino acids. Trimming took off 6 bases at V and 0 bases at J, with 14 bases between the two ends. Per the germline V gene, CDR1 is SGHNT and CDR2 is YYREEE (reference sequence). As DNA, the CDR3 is TGTGCCAGCACCAACTTCGCCGGGAGCACAGATACGCAGTATTTT. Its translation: CASTNFAGSTDTQYF.

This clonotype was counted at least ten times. Here the CDR3 reads CASSFWDQEKLFF. DNA of the CDR3: TGTGCCAGCAGTTTTTGGGACCAAGAAAAACTGTTTTTT. The chain couples TRBV12-3 or TRBV12-4 to TRBJ1-4, with D perhaps matching TRBD1 (5 bases). The CDR3 extends over 13 amino acids. With 3 bases removed from V and 8 bases from J, the gap between germline ends came to 10 bases.

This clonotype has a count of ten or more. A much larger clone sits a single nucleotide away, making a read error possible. The CDR3 region has the DNA TGTGCCAGCAATCTCTACAATGAGCAGTTCTTC. Protein sequence: CASNLYNEQFF. V and J are TRBV12-3 or TRBV12-4 and TRBJ2-1, with D unclear. V lost 7 bases and J 3 bases, leaving 4 bases between the germline ends. The CDR3 spans 11 residues.

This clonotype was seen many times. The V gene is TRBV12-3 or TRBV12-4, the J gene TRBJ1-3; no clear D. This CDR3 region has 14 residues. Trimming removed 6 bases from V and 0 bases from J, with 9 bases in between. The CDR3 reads CASRAESSGNTIYF. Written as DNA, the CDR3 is TGTGCCAGCAGGGCGGAGAGCTCTGGAAACACCATATATTTT.

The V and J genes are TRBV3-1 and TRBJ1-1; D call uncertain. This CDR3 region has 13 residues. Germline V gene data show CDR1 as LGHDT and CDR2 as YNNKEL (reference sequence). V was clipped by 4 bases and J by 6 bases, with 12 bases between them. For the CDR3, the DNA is TGTGCCAGCAGCCCCCGGACCGGTCCTGAAGCTTTCTTT. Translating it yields CASSPRTGPEAFF.

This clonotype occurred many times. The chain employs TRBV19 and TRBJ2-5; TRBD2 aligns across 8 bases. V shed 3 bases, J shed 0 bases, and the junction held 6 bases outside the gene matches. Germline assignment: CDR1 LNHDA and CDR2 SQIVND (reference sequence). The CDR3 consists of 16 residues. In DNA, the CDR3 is TGTGCCAGTAGTATTCGGGGGGGCTCTTACCAAGAGACCCAGTACTTC. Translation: CASSIRGGSYQETQYF.

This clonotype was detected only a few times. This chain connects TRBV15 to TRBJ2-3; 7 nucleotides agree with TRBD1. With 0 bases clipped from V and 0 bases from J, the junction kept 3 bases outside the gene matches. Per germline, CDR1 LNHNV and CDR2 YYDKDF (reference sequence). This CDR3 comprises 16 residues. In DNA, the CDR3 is TGTGCCACCAGCAGAGATCCGACAGGGAGCACAGATACGCAGTATTTT. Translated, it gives CATSRDPTGSTDTQYF.

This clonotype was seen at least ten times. The CDR3 sequence is CASSSGTSGRTDTQYF. The CDR3 bases are TGTGCCAGCAGCTCCGGGACTAGCGGTCGCACAGATACGCAGTATTTT. The J gene is TRBJ2-3, the V gene TRBV7-9; 11 positions agree with TRBD2. With 4 bases clipped from V and 1 base from J, the junction kept 4 bases outside the gene matches. Germline assignment: CDR1 SEHNR and CDR2 FQNEAQ (reference sequence). The length of the CDR3 is 16 residues.